The rows below give T cell receptor beta chains drawn from one sample of a study of pediatric ulcerative colitis. The assay was immunoSEQ multiplex PCR, and TCRdb's table has in-frame clones only and misses some. Of some 60,000 clones listed, 77% are singletons. The sample taken for sequencing was blood. These receptors all stem from a boy younger than 18 with moderate ulcerative colitis. CDR3s include the opening cysteine and the closing phenylalanine or tryptophan. D genes are given only for firm matches. Size values are once, few and many counts, or a class for expanded clones, and some rows have none.

CDR3,DNA,V,J,D,size
CAWSRETGGAEAFF,TGTGCCTGGAGTAGGGAGACGGGAGGGGCTGAAGCTTTCTTT,TRBV30,TRBJ1-1,-,few
CASSRVAGGLFDEQFF,TGTGCCAGCAGCCGAGTAGCGGGAGGTCTTTTCGATGAGCAGTTCTTC,TRBV14,TRBJ2-1,TRBD2,few
CASSDGLSYEQYF,TGTGCCAGCAGTGACGGACTCTCCTACGAGCAGTACTTC,TRBV25-1,TRBJ2-7,-,medium-sized
CASSLGGSGGYTF,TGTGCCAGCAGCTTAGGGGGTAGCGGTGGCTACACCTTC,TRBV5-6,TRBJ1-2,-,-
CASTVGTSPETQYF,TGTGCCAGCACCGTCGGGACTAGTCCCGAGACCCAGTACTTC,TRBV7-9,TRBJ2-5,TRBD2,-
CASSQEGTGGSNQPQHF,TGCGCCAGCAGCCAAGAAGGGACAGGGGGGAGCAATCAGCCCCAGCATTTT,TRBV4-1,TRBJ1-5,TRBD1,-
CASSQVTRETQYF,TGCGCCAGCAGCCAGGTAACCCGCGAGACCCAGTACTTC,TRBV4-1,TRBJ2-5,-,once
CASSEEDGGSPKYGYTF,TGTGCCAGCAGTGAAGAAGATGGCGGGTCGCCAAAGTATGGCTACACCTTC,TRBV6-1,TRBJ1-2,-,-
CVIGPPGTGELFF,TGTGTCATAGGTCCTCCGGGCACCGGGGAGCTGTTTTTT,TRBV6-5,TRBJ2-2,-,-
CASRGGFNTEAFF,TGTGCCAGTAGAGGGGGGTTCAACACTGAAGCTTTCTTT,TRBV19,TRBJ1-1,-,-
CASSLGVGATDTQYF,TGTGCCAGCAGCTTAGGCGTTGGAGCCACAGATACGCAGTATTTT,TRBV7-2,TRBJ2-3,-,-